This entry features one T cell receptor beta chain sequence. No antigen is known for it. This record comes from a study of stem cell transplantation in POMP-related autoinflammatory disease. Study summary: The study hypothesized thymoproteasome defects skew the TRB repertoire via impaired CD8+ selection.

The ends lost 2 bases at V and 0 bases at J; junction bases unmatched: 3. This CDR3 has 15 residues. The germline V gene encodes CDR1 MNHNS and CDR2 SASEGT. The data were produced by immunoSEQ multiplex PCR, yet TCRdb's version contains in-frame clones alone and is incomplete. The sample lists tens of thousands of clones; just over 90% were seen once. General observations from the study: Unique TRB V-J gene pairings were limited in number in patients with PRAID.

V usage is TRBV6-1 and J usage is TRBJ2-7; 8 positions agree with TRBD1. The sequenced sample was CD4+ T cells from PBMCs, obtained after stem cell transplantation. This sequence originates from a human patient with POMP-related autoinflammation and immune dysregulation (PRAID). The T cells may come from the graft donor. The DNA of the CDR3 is TGTGCCAGCAGTGAAAGGACAGGGATCTCCTACGAGCAGTACTTC. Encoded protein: CASSERTGISYEQYF.